The clone carrying this TCR beta chain has more than one count but fewer than ten. What it recognizes is unknown. This sample is part of a study of blood T cells in healthy people across ages. The study, taken as a whole, reports: Per million T cells, the diversity of TCR beta decreased roughly linearly as age advanced. Higher diversity, along with more naive CD4+ cells, distinguished long-lived donors from aged donors. Those diversity estimates obtained from one million T cells were thought to be underestimates.

For the second PCR, which ran for roughly 6 to 12 cycles, a sample-barcoded 5' primer and a J-beta primer mix were used. TCRdb redid the calling of the 5' RACE reads with MiXCR, one entry per CDR3 protein. This table holds roughly 1,300,000 distinct CDR3 sequences, roughly 64% found once. With 3 bases removed from V and 3 bases from J, the gap between germline ends came to 9 bases. The CDR3 covers 12 residues. Germline-derived CDR1 and CDR2 are SQVTM and ANQGSEA. This chain connects TRBV29-1 to TRBJ2-7; TRBD2 is a possible D gene (6 bases). The origin of this receptor is a man younger than 35 in good health. The specimen sequenced was blood. Here the CDR3 DNA reads TGCAGCGTTGAGGGGGGAAACTACGAGCAGTACTTC. Its translation is CSVEGGNYEQYF.